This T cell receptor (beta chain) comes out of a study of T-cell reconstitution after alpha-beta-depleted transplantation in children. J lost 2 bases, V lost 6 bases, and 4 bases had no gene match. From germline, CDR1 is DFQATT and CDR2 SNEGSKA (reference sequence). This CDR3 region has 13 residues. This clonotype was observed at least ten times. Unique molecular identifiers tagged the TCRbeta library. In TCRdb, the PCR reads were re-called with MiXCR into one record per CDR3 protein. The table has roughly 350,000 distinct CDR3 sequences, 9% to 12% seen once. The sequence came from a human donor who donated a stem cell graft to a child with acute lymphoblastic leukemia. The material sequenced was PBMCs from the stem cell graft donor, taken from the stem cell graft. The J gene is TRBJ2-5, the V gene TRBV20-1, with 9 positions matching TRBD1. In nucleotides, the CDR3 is TGCAGTGCGCGGGGACAGGGACAAGAGACCCAGTACTTC. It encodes CSARGQGQETQYF.